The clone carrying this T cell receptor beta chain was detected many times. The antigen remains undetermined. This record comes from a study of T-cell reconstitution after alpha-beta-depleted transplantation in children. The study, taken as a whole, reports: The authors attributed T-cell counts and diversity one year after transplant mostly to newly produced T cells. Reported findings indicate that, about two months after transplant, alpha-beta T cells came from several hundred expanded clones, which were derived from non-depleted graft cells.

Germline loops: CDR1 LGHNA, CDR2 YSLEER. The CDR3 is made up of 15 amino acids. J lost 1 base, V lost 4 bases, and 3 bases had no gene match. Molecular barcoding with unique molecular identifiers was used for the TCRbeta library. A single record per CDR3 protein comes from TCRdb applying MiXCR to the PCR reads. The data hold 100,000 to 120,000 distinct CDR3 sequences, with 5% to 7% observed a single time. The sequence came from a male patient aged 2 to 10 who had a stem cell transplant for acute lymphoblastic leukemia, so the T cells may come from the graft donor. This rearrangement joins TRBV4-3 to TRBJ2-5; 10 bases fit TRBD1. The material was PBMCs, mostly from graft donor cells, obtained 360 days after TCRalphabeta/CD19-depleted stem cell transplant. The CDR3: CASSLDRGAQETQYF. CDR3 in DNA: TGCGCCAGCAGCCTGGACAGGGGGGCCCAAGAGACCCAGTACTTC.